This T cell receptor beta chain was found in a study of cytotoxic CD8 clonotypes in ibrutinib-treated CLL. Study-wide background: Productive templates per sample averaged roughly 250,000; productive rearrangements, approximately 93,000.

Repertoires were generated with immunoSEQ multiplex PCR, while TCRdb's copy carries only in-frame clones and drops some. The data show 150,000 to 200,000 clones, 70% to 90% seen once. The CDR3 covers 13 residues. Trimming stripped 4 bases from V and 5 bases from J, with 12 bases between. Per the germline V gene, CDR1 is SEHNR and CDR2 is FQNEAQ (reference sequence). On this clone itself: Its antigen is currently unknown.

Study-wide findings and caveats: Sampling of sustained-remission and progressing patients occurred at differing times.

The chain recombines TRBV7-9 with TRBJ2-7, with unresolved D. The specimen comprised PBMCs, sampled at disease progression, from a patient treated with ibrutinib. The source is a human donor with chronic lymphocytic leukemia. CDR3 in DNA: TGTGCCAGCAGCTCAGGAATGGGCCACGAGCAGTACTTC. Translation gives CASSSGMGHEQYF. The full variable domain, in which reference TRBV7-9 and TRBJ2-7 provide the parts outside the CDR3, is DTGVSQNPRHKITKRGQNVTFRCDPISEHNRLYWYRQTLGQGPEFLTYFQNEAQLEKSRLLSDRFSAERPKGSFSTLEIQRTEQGDSAMYLCASSSGMGHEQYFGPGTRLTVT.